A selection of T cell receptor beta chains follows, all from one sample in a study of T cell changes during pregnancy in multiple sclerosis. The assay was immunoSEQ multiplex PCR, and TCRdb's table has in-frame clones only and misses some. The sample contains 45,000 to 60,000 clones, under 95% of which appear only once. The material sequenced was CD4+ T cells from peripheral blood mononuclear cells, taken in the second trimester of pregnancy. The receptors derive from a female donor with multiple sclerosis, enrolled in a pregnancy study. Each CDR3 is given with its conserved first and last residue. D genes are given only for firm matches. Size tells how often a clone was seen (once, few, many) or the class of an expanded clone, and some rows leave it out.

-	TRBV4-1	-	TRBJ1-5	CASSPASGWANQPQHF	TGCGCCAGCAGCCCTGCATCAGGATGGGCGAATCAGCCCCAGCATTTT
TRBD1	TRBV28	-	TRBJ2-5	CASTLTGGETQYF	TGTGCCAGCACCTTGACAGGGGGGGAGACCCAGTACTTC
-	TRBV15	-	TRBJ2-5	CATSREGLQETQYF	TGTGCCACCAGCAGGGAGGGGCTACAAGAGACCCAGTACTTC
TRBD2	TRBV28	-	TRBJ2-4	CASSPPGVAGSQTNIQYF	TGTGCCAGCAGTCCCCCAGGGGTAGCGGGATCCCAGACAAACATTCAGTACTTC
TRBD1	TRBV5-1	-	TRBJ1-2	CASSLGQGGGYTF	TGCGCCAGCAGCCTTGGACAGGGCGGTGGCTACACCTTC
TRBD2	TRBV7-3	-	TRBJ2-3	CASSSTGTSGRLSTDTQYF	TGTGCCAGCAGCTCAACCGGGACTAGCGGGAGGTTGAGCACAGATACGCAGTATTTT
-	TRBV7-9	-	TRBJ1-4	CASTRTATNEKLFF	TGTGCCAGCACGCGGACAGCAACTAATGAAAAACTGTTTTTT
TRBD1	TRBV18	once	TRBJ1-5	CASSPTGGHQPQHF	TGTGCCAGCTCACCGACAGGGGGGCACCAGCCCCAGCATTTT
-	TRBV18	-	TRBJ2-7	CASSPSGEISEQYF	TGTGCCAGCTCACCTTCAGGGGAAATAAGCGAGCAGTACTTC
-	TRBV2	-	TRBJ2-5	CASMENGGGETQYF	TGTGCCAGCATGGAAAACGGGGGTGGAGAGACCCAGTACTTC
-	TRBV11-2	-	TRBJ1-5	CASSFNLSGQAGRNQPQHF	TGTGCCAGCAGCTTCAACCTTTCGGGACAAGCAGGACGCAATCAGCCCCAGCATTTT
-	TRBV6-5	-	TRBJ2-1	CASSWRGRGNEQFF	TGTGCCAGCAGTTGGCGGGGTCGGGGCAATGAGCAGTTCTTC
TRBD2	TRBV5-4	-	TRBJ2-3	CASSWGTSGRSSTDTQYF	TGTGCCAGCAGCTGGGGGACTAGCGGGAGGAGTAGCACAGATACGCAGTATTTT
TRBD1	TRBV6-1	-	TRBJ1-2	CASSGQGAPYGYTF	TGTGCCAGCAGTGGACAGGGGGCCCCCTATGGCTACACCTTC
TRBD1	TRBV2	-	TRBJ1-6	CASRPRQGRNSPLHF	TGTGCCAGCAGGCCTCGACAGGGGCGGAATTCACCCCTCCACTTT
-	TRBV11-2	-	TRBJ2-7	CASTAIGGREQYF	TGTGCCAGCACCGCGATCGGGGGGCGCGAGCAGTACTTC
-	TRBV18	-	TRBJ1-1	CASSPQAEWATEAFF	TGTGCCAGCTCACCACAGGCCGAATGGGCCACTGAAGCTTTCTTT
-	TRBV7-9	-	TRBJ1-1	CASSLSTGTEAFF	TGTGCCAGCAGTCTTAGCACGGGGACTGAAGCTTTCTTT
TRBD1	TRBV5-1	-	TRBJ2-2	CASSLVRTGYTGELFF	TGCGCCAGCAGCTTGGTCCGGACAGGGTACACCGGGGAGCTGTTTTTT
-	TRBV6-1	-	TRBJ1-6	CASSEGQGSPLHF	TGTGCCAGCAGTGAAGGCCAGGGGTCACCCCTCCACTTT
-	TRBV6-1	-	TRBJ1-1	CASVVMRGNTEAFF	TGTGCCAGCGTGGTTATGAGAGGTAACACTGAAGCTTTCTTT
-	TRBV6-1	-	TRBJ1-3	CATSPGGPLNTIYF	TGTGCCACCTCCCCGGGGGGCCCACTGAACACCATATATTTT
-	TRBV30	-	TRBJ2-1	CAWSPDWHEQFF	TGTGCCTGGAGTCCAGATTGGCATGAGCAGTTCTTC
-	TRBV5-4	-	TRBJ2-2	CASSPDSPNTGELFF	TGTGCCAGCAGCCCGGACAGTCCGAACACCGGGGAGCTGTTTTTT
TRBD1	TRBV2	-	TRBJ1-2	CASMETGGHYGYTF	TGTGCCAGCATGGAGACAGGGGGCCACTATGGCTACACCTTC
TRBD1	TRBV11-3	-	TRBJ1-2	CASSLDGRTGSLPLNYGYTF	TGTGCCAGCAGCTTAGATGGAAGGACAGGATCCCTTCCCCTTAACTATGGCTACACCTTC
-	TRBV11-2	-	TRBJ2-7	CASSSSRHAEQYF	TGTGCCAGCAGCTCCTCCCGACATGCCGAGCAGTACTTC
-	TRBV28	-	TRBJ2-1	CASSLRRWRDHEQFF	TGTGCCAGCAGTTTAAGAAGGTGGCGGGACCATGAGCAGTTCTTC
TRBD2	TRBV5-1	-	TRBJ2-1	CASSSLPLAGLSYNEQFF	TGCGCCAGCAGCTCTTTACCCCTAGCGGGGCTTTCCTACAATGAGCAGTTCTTC
-	TRBV29-1	-	TRBJ2-5	CSVNRDTGETQYF	TGCAGCGTCAACCGGGACACCGGGGAGACCCAGTACTTC
TRBD2	TRBV9	-	TRBJ2-7	CASSVGPAGGSEQYF	TGTGCCAGCAGCGTAGGTCCAGCGGGAGGCTCCGAGCAGTACTTC
TRBD1	TRBV27	-	TRBJ1-6	CASSLRTGWGNSPLHF	TGTGCCAGCAGTTTACGGACAGGGTGGGGTAATTCACCCCTCCACTTT
-	TRBV2	-	TRBJ2-5	CASSEATRETQYF	TGTGCCAGCAGTGAAGCTACGAGAGAGACCCAGTACTTC
TRBD1	TRBV5-1	-	TRBJ2-2	CASSLEGGRLAGELFF	TGCGCCAGCAGCTTGGAAGGGGGCCGGTTAGCCGGGGAGCTGTTTTTT
-	TRBV5-4	-	TRBJ2-5	CASSLAGREETQYF	TGTGCCAGCAGCTTGGCCGGCAGGGAAGAGACCCAGTACTTC
TRBD1	TRBV5-1	-	TRBJ1-2	CASSLNGQGHYDGYTF	TGCGCCAGCAGCTTGAACGGACAGGGCCATTATGATGGCTACACCTTC
-	TRBV6-1	-	TRBJ1-2	CASRAFGGVGGYTF	TGTGCCAGCAGGGCCTTCGGCGGAGTCGGGGGCTACACCTTC
TRBD2	TRBV5-1	-	TRBJ2-1	CASSFIAGLYNEQFF	TGCGCCAGCAGCTTTATAGCGGGCCTCTACAATGAGCAGTTCTTC
-	TRBV2	-	TRBJ1-1	CASRRDVTEAFF	TGTGCCAGCAGGAGAGATGTGACTGAAGCTTTCTTT
TRBD1	TRBV18	-	TRBJ2-7	CASSADRVITYEQYF	TGTGCCAGCTCCGCGGACAGGGTAATCACCTACGAGCAGTACTTC